These 20 T cell receptor beta chains came from one sample sequenced in a study of CD8+ T cells in alopecia areata. In each case, RNA was isolated and then reverse transcribed into cDNA as the sequencing template. TCRdb's table, derived via immunoSEQ multiplex PCR, lists solely in-frame clones and lacks some. The sample lists 200,000 to 250,000 clones; about 50% were seen once. Described treatment: oral pan-JAK inhibitor, 5-10 mg twice daily. Sample: CD4+ T cells sorted from blood, taken at week 4, from a patient treated with tofacitinib. These receptors came from a human donor with alopecia areata.

The chain links TRBV15 to TRBJ1-1, with 9 bases identical to TRBD1. The CDR3 runs 16 residues. V was pared by 1 base and J by 1 base, with 4 bases of the junction left unmatched. Germline lookup yields CDR1 LNHNV and CDR2 YYDKDF (reference sequence). The CDR3 protein is CATSRVGGQGNTEAFF. CDR3 sequence (DNA): TGTGCCACCAGCAGAGTCGGGGGACAGGGGAACACTGAAGCTTTCTTT. Supplemented by reference TRBV15 and TRBJ1-1, the full variable domain reads DAMVIQNPRYQVTQFGKPVTLSCSQTLNHNVMYWYQQKSSQAPKLLFHYYDKDFNNEADTPDNFQSRRPNTSFCFLDIRSPGLGDTAMYLCATSRVGGQGNTEAFFGQGTRLTVV.

This chain connects TRBV4-3 to TRBJ2-2; D remains unclear. V was pared by 1 base and J by 0 bases, with 6 bases between. The CDR3 has 15 amino acids. Germline loops: CDR1 LGHNA, CDR2 YSLEER. CDR3 loop: CASSQGLANTGELFF. Written as DNA, the CDR3 is TGCGCCAGCAGCCAAGGGCTAGCGAACACCGGGGAGCTGTTTTTT.

The V gene is TRBV30, the J gene TRBJ2-2; 7 positions agree with TRBD1. The V gene end was trimmed by 7 bases and the J gene end by 8 bases; junction bases not matched to a gene: 1. Germline V gives CDR1 GTSNPN, CDR2 SVGIG (reference sequence). The CDR3 is made up of 10 amino acids. This chain's CDR3 is CALDRGELFF. The CDR3 DNA follows: TGTGCCTTGGACAGGGGGGAGCTGTTTTTT.

This clone was seen a few times. This chain connects TRBV10-3 to TRBJ1-6; D may be TRBD1 (5 bases). The V end was cut by 6 bases, the J end by 9 bases, with 24 bases between. Germline CDR1 and CDR2: ENHRY and SYGVKD. This CDR3 is 17 amino acids long. The CDR3 DNA follows: TGTGCCATCAGAGACGATTCTGCTAGCAGGGAAACTTCACCCCTCCACTTT. This encodes CAIRDDSASRETSPLHF.

V gene TRBV29-1 combines with J gene TRBJ1-5; the D is unclear. V gave up 4 bases and J gave up 4 bases, with 11 bases separating them. CDR3 size: 13 residues. Germline CDR1 reads SQVTM; CDR2 reads ANQGSEA. As DNA, the CDR3 is TGCAGCGTTGTGGACGGACCGAATCAGCCCCAGCATTTT. The encoded protein is CSVVDGPNQPQHF.

This clone occurred once. The chain recombines TRBV5-6 with TRBJ2-5, with D possibly being TRBD1 or TRBD2 (6 bases each). Between the trimmed V and J ends, which lost 4 bases and 5 bases, there was a span of 24 bases. The germline gives CDR1 SGHDT, CDR2 YYEEEE. CDR3 length equals 17 residues. The CDR3, as DNA: TGTGCCAGCAGCACACGGGTCCGGGGGCGCGGACGGGAGACCCAGTACTTC. Translated: CASSTRVRGRGRETQYF.

The table lists this clone with a few counts. The chain couples TRBV27 to TRBJ2-6, with D hard to call. CDR1 and CDR2 (germline): MNHEY, SMNVEV (reference sequence). V was trimmed by 2 bases and J by 1 base, leaving 9 bases between them. The CDR3 consists of 16 residues. The CDR3 region has the DNA TGTGCCAGCAGTTTACCCTCACCGTCTGGGGCCAACGTCCTGACTTTC. Its translation: CASSLPSPSGANVLTF.

The rearrangement joins TRBV4-3 to TRBJ2-2; TRBD1 matches at 8 bases. The CDR3 covers 16 residues. V was clipped by 1 base and J by 5 bases; unmatched bases: 6. In germline, CDR1 is LGHNA, CDR2 YSLEER. CDR3 amino acids: CASSQADRAGTGELFF. DNA of the CDR3: TGCGCCAGCAGCCAAGCGGACAGGGCGGGAACCGGGGAGCTGTTTTTT.

J is TRBJ2-2 and V is TRBV7-7; weak D call: TRBD1 (6 bases). V lost 5 bases and J 7 bases, leaving 11 bases between the germline ends. There are 13 residues in the CDR3. Germline V gene data show CDR1 as SSHAT and CDR2 as FNYEAQ (reference sequence). The CDR3 sequence is CASSAARGGELFF. In DNA form, the CDR3 reads TGTGCCAGCAGCGCGGCCAGGGGCGGGGAGCTGTTTTTT.

This clone has at least ten counts. The chain couples TRBV18 to TRBJ2-2, with D possibly TRBD1 on 6 matching bases. The V gene's germline CDR1 is KGHSH and CDR2 LQKENI. V was cut by 8 bases and J by 2 bases, with 18 bases left in between. CDR3 length equals 16 residues. The CDR3 nucleotides are TGTGCCAGCCCCCTTCTGGGGACAAGCAACACCGGGGAGCTGTTTTTT. Residues: CASPLLGTSNTGELFF.

In DNA form, the CDR3 reads TGTGCCAGCAGCTTATCCCCGACGACTAGCGGGGATGAGCAGTTCTTC. Encoded protein: CASSLSPTTSGDEQFF. V usage is TRBV11-1 and J usage is TRBJ2-1; TRBD2 matches 11 bases. The junction had 8 bases not matched to a gene; V was cut back by 2 bases and J by 8 bases. From germline, CDR1 is SGHAT and CDR2 FQDESV (reference sequence). The CDR3 consists of 16 residues.

The chain is built from TRBV7-9 and TRBJ2-1, with TRBD2 identical over 8 bases. Germline loops: CDR1 SEHNR, CDR2 FQNEAQ (reference sequence). J lost 6 bases, V lost 6 bases, and 10 bases had no gene match. The CDR3 contains 15 residues. Here the CDR3 reads CASRIDGTRVNEQFF. As DNA, the CDR3 is TGTGCCAGCAGAATCGACGGGACTAGAGTCAATGAGCAGTTCTTC.

This sequence joins TRBV4-3 and TRBJ1-4; 8 bases fit TRBD1. The CDR3 runs 17 residues. Trimming at V came to 0 bases and at J to 6 bases, leaving 9 bases not matched to a gene. In germline, CDR1 is LGHNA, CDR2 YSLEER. This CDR3 reads CASSQEWTGKRDEKLFF. CDR3 nucleotide sequence: TGCGCCAGCAGCCAAGAATGGACAGGGAAGAGAGATGAAAAACTGTTTTTT.

The table lists this clone with a count of one. The J gene is TRBJ2-5, the V gene TRBV6-6; no clear D. The CDR3 is 11 residues long. Germline V lookup: CDR1 MNHNY, CDR2 SVGAGI (reference sequence). Trimming pared 10 bases from V and 4 bases from J, leaving 10 bases between. The DNA for the CDR3 is TGTGCCACCTCAGGAAGAGAGACCCAGTACTTC. It yields the protein CATSGRETQYF.

The table lists this clone with a few counts. The genes are TRBV29-1 and TRBJ2-2; the D gene is possibly TRBD1 (6 bases). Trimming cost V 3 bases and J 11 bases, with 25 bases left between them. There are 16 residues in the CDR3. Germline V gene lookup returns CDR1 SQVTM and CDR2 ANQGSEA. The CDR3 DNA reads TGCAGCGTTGACCTCCCTTCACAGGGAAAGAGGGGAGAGCTGTTTTTT. Its protein product is CSVDLPSQGKRGELFF.

The chain employs TRBV10-3 and TRBJ2-7, with 9 bases identical to TRBD2. CDR1 is ENHRY, CDR2 SYGVKD, per germline. V lost 4 bases to trimming and J lost 3 bases; unmatched junction nucleotides: 7. The CDR3 length is 15 residues. The CDR3 region is CAISGVASGVYEQYF. CDR3 in DNA: TGTGCCATCAGTGGGGTCGCTAGCGGGGTCTACGAGCAGTACTTC.

The V call is TRBV10-3, the J call TRBJ2-7, with 7 nucleotides matching TRBD1. V shed 5 bases, J shed 3 bases, and the junction held 1 base outside the gene matches. The CDR3 loop spans 12 amino acids. Germline values: CDR1 ENHRY, CDR2 SYGVKD. The CDR3 region has the DNA TGTGCCATCAGTCGGGACAGCTACGAGCAGTACTTC. It translates to CAISRDSYEQYF.

The gene calls are TRBV6-1 and TRBJ1-1, with no clear D. V dropped 2 bases and J dropped 6 bases, with 7 bases sitting between them. The CDR3 has 12 residues. From germline, CDR1 is MNHNS and CDR2 SASEGT. The chain's CDR3 is CASSENGPEAFF. CDR3 sequence (DNA): TGTGCCAGCAGTGAAAACGGGCCTGAAGCTTTCTTT.

The chain uses TRBV11-3 and TRBJ1-2; D gene unclear. Germline V gene lookup returns CDR1 SGHNT and CDR2 YENEEA. V was cut by 5 bases and J by 4 bases, with 11 bases left in between. CDR3 length: 13 residues. The DNA for the CDR3 is TGTGCCAGCAGCCCTTGGAGAGGCTATGGCTACACCTTC. Amino acids: CASSPWRGYGYTF.

The chain combines TRBV28 with TRBJ2-7; a weak D match, TRBD2 (5 bases). This CDR3 contains 17 residues. The V gene lost 1 base and the J gene lost 0 bases, with 16 bases spanning the gap. Per the germline V gene, CDR1 is MDHEN and CDR2 is SYDVKM. The CDR3 protein is CASSLYPVSDSSYEQYF. CDR3 in DNA: TGTGCCAGCAGTTTATATCCCGTCTCGGACTCCTCCTACGAGCAGTACTTC.